The 20 T cell receptor beta chains in this list originate from one sample, sequenced in a study of blood T cell repertoires in COVID-19 (dated by TCRdb to about 2020). Libraries were built with the immunoSEQ multiplex PCR assay. Imported from immuneACCESS, the table was reduced by TCRdb to in-frame sequences with V and J called. These copies leave out some clones; in studies compared against another copy, an unresolved V gene accounts for under half, and the cause of the remainder is not known. This sample comprises tens of thousands of clones, under 95% of them detected only once. Of the sample, roughly 1.3% is held by the ten largest clones. Sequenced material: peripheral blood. The receptors shown here come from a man aged 60-69 years with acute or convalescent COVID-19.

V and J are TRBV27 and TRBJ2-7; 7 positions match TRBD1. Looked up from germline, CDR1 is MNHEY and CDR2 is SMNVEV (reference sequence). The CDR3 runs to 14 residues. The ends lost 4 bases at V and 3 bases at J; junction bases unmatched: 6. Here the CDR3 reads CASSSRTGGYEQYF. The CDR3 bases are TGTGCCAGCAGTTCCCGGACAGGAGGCTACGAGCAGTACTTC.

Of note for this clone: An end of the junction does not agree with germline; a read error may underlie this. The rearrangement links TRBV19 to TRBJ1-1; 10 bases agree with TRBD1. This CDR3 is built from 14 residues. The V gene's germline CDR1 is LNHDA and CDR2 SQIVND (reference sequence). Here the CDR3 reads CASSIRIGTGVVDF. In DNA, the CDR3 is TGTGCCAGTAGTATTAGGATCGGGACAGGGGTTGTGGACTTT.

The CDR3 nucleotides are TGTGCCAGCAGCTTAGGGTACAGGGACAGGGCGAATCAGCCCCAGCATTTT. This sequence encodes CASSLGYRDRANQPQHF. The V gene is TRBV11-2, the J gene TRBJ1-5, with 9 bases identical to TRBD1. The V gene's germline CDR1 is SGHAT and CDR2 FQNNGV. CDR3 length: 17 residues. V was clipped by 1 base and J by 4 bases; unmatched bases: 8. The full variable domain, its missing parts supplied by reference TRBV11-2 and TRBJ1-5, is EAGVAQSPRYKIIEKRQSVAFWCNPISGHATLYWYQQILGQGPKLLIQFQNNGVVDDSQLPKDRFSAERLKGVDSTLKIQPAKLEDSAVYLCASSLGYRDRANQPQHFGDGTRLSIL.

The V and J genes are TRBV7-9 and TRBJ1-3; unclear D gene. The germline CDR1 and CDR2 sequences are SEHNR and FQNEAQ (reference sequence). This CDR3 comprises 15 residues. V was clipped by 4 bases and J by 1 base, with 11 bases between them. In nucleotides, the CDR3 is TGTGCCAGCAGCTCCCGTGAGGGATCTGGAAACACCATATATTTT. This sequence encodes CASSSREGSGNTIYF.

The chain recombines TRBV15 with TRBJ2-7; no clear D. CDR1 and CDR2 from the germline V gene are LNHNV and YYDKDF (reference sequence). The V gene lost 0 bases and the J gene lost 5 bases, with 8 bases spanning the gap. There are 13 residues in the CDR3. The CDR3 loop is CATSRDPPNEQYF. CDR3 in DNA: TGTGCCACCAGCAGAGATCCACCTAACGAGCAGTACTTC.

V and J are TRBV7-8 and TRBJ1-1, with 8 bases matching TRBD1. Germline loops: CDR1 SGHVS, CDR2 FQNEAQ. Trimming took 1 base from V and 1 from J; bases not matched to a gene: 2. The CDR3 extends over 15 amino acids. The CDR3 nucleotides are TGTGCCAGCAGCTTAGGACAGGGGACGAACACTGAAGCTTTCTTT. This sequence encodes CASSLGQGTNTEAFF.

Only a few counts were recorded for this clone. The rearrangement uses TRBV7-9 and TRBJ2-1; TRBD1 aligns across 12 bases. The germline gives CDR1 SEHNR, CDR2 FQNEAQ (reference sequence). This CDR3 comprises 16 residues. V was pared by 5 bases and J by 7 bases, with 9 bases of the junction left unmatched. CDR3 sequence: CASSRPGQGAINEQFF. The CDR3 bases are TGTGCCAGCAGCCGTCCGGGACAGGGGGCAATTAATGAGCAGTTCTTC.

The V and J genes are TRBV19 and TRBJ1-1, with D maybe TRBD1 (5 bases). Germline CDR1 is LNHDA and CDR2 is SQIVND (reference sequence). V was shortened by 2 bases and J by 3 bases, with 13 bases between the two germline ends. The CDR3 runs to 15 residues. The CDR3 loop reads CASSIIGAGDTEAFF. The CDR3, as DNA: TGTGCCAGTAGTATAATAGGGGCTGGTGACACTGAAGCTTTCTTT.

This sequence joins TRBV7-9 and TRBJ1-1, with D tentatively TRBD1 (5 bases). From germline, CDR1 is SEHNR and CDR2 FQNEAQ (reference sequence). V lost 2 bases to trimming and J lost 8 bases, with 12 bases between them. The CDR3 is 13 residues long. CDR3 amino acids: CASSLSAGQEAFF. The CDR3 DNA reads TGTGCCAGCAGCTTATCGGCAGGGCAAGAAGCTTTCTTT.

This sequence joins TRBV2 and TRBJ2-7, with 9 bases matching TRBD1. The germline V gene encodes CDR1 SNHLY and CDR2 FYNNEI. Trimming cost V 1 base and J 2 bases; bases outside gene matches: 3. The CDR3 has 15 residues. The CDR3 sequence: CASSEVGDRAYEQYF. In DNA form, the CDR3 reads TGTGCCAGCAGTGAAGTTGGGGACAGGGCCTACGAGCAGTACTTC.

The chain joins TRBV19 to TRBJ1-5, with 8 nucleotides matching TRBD1. CDR3 length: 16 amino acids. The germline V gene has CDR1 LNHDA and CDR2 SQIVND (reference sequence). V lost 5 bases and J lost 6; bases outside the gene matches: 12. The chain's CDR3 is CASSPGGGADSQPQHF. The CDR3 region has the DNA TGTGCCAGTAGTCCAGGGGGCGGGGCGGATAGTCAGCCCCAGCATTTT. The full variable domain, with the rest looked up from reference TRBV19 and TRBJ1-5, is DGGITQSPKYLFRKEGQNVTLSCEQNLNHDAMYWYRQDPGQGLRLIYYSQIVNDFQKGDIAEGYSVSREKKESFPLTVTSAQKNPTAFYLCASSPGGGADSQPQHFGDGTRLSIL.

V usage is TRBV6-5 and J usage is TRBJ1-5; a possible D gene is TRBD1 (5 bases). The CDR3 is 13 residues long. V lost 11 bases and J lost 4, with 15 bases in between. CDR1 is MNHEY and CDR2 is SVGAGI in the germline V gene. Written as DNA, the CDR3 is TGTGCCTCCAGAGAAAGGGGAAATCAGCCCCAGCATTTT. Amino acids: CASRERGNQPQHF.

The genes are TRBV2 and TRBJ2-7, with 7 bases aligning to TRBD2. The CDR3 totals 15 residues. The J segment lost 6 bases and the V segment lost 7 bases, leaving 15 bases of the junction unmatched. Looked up from germline, CDR1 is SNHLY and CDR2 is FYNNEI. The DNA of the CDR3 is TGTGCCAGCACCTGGGGGGGGAGCAGGGTCGGCGAGCAGTACTTC. It translates to CASTWGGSRVGEQYF.

V gene TRBV5-4 combines with J gene TRBJ1-4; tentative D call: TRBD1 (5 bases). From germline, CDR1 is SGHNT and CDR2 YYREEE (reference sequence). Between the trimmed V and J ends, which lost 0 bases and 5 bases, there was a span of 8 bases. CDR3 size: 14 residues. The CDR3 bases are TGTGCCAGCAGCTTGGGGGGCACAAATGAAAAACTGTTTTTT. Its protein is CASSLGGTNEKLFF. Looking up the rest from reference TRBV5-4 and TRBJ1-4 gives the full variable domain: ETGVTQSPTHLIKTRGQQVTLRCSSQSGHNTVSWYQQALGQGPQFIFQYYREEENGRGNFPPRFSGLQFPNYSSELNVNALELDDSALYLCASSLGGTNEKLFFGSGTQLSVL.

The chain has TRBV2 and TRBJ1-6; D is perhaps TRBD1 (5 bases). In germline, CDR1 is SNHLY, CDR2 FYNNEI. The CDR3 loop spans 15 amino acids. The germline V and J ends were trimmed by 8 bases and 0 bases, with 11 bases remaining between them. The CDR3 protein is CASRADSSYNSPLHF. The CDR3 region has the DNA TGTGCCAGCCGGGCCGACAGCTCCTATAATTCACCCCTCCACTTT.

This chain uses TRBV7-8 with TRBJ1-3; unclear D gene. Deletions cut 3 bases from V and 4 bases from J, with 16 bases between. The CDR3 runs 16 residues. Germline loops: CDR1 SGHVS, CDR2 FQNEAQ. The CDR3 nucleotides read TGTGCCAGCAGCTTGGGCAGCTCGTCCGTGGGAAACACCATATATTTT. Encoded protein: CASSLGSSSVGNTIYF.

This clone was seen only a few times. The chain uses TRBV11-2 and TRBJ1-6; weak D call: TRBD1 (6 bases). The CDR3 runs to 15 residues. Trimming removed 6 bases from V and 5 bases from J, with 14 bases in between. CDR1 and CDR2 (germline): SGHAT, FQNNGV. Here the CDR3 reads CASRDHRVHNSPLHF. The CDR3 region has the DNA TGTGCCAGCAGAGATCACAGGGTTCATAATTCACCCCTCCACTTT. Variable domain in full (rest from reference TRBV11-2 and TRBJ1-6): EAGVAQSPRYKIIEKRQSVAFWCNPISGHATLYWYQQILGQGPKLLIQFQNNGVVDDSQLPKDRFSAERLKGVDSTLKIQPAKLEDSAVYLCASRDHRVHNSPLHFGNGTRLTVT.

The V gene is TRBV2, the J gene TRBJ2-1; TRBD2 aligns across 10 bases. CDR1 and CDR2 (germline): SNHLY, FYNNEI. This CDR3 comprises 15 residues. The trim removed 10 bases at V and 1 base at J, leaving 7 bases unmatched. The CDR3 DNA reads TGTGCCACTAGTACTAGCGGGGTATCCTACAATGAGCAGTTCTTC. Its translation: CATSTSGVSYNEQFF.

Only one count was recorded for this clone. V usage is TRBV7-9 and J usage is TRBJ1-2; D may be TRBD1 (6 bases). Trimming removed 5 bases from V and 4 bases from J, with 17 bases in between. The CDR3 length is 15 residues. Germline CDR1 is SEHNR and CDR2 is FQNEAQ (reference sequence). The CDR3 sequence: CASSPAQGFIYGYTF. CDR3 sequence (DNA): TGTGCCAGCAGCCCGGCCCAGGGGTTTATCTATGGCTACACCTTC.

This clone was seen a handful of times. The V gene is TRBV27, the J gene TRBJ2-5; D perhaps matches TRBD1 (6 bases). There are 16 residues in the CDR3. Germline V gene sequence: CDR1 MNHEY, CDR2 SMNVEV (reference sequence). The germline V and J ends were trimmed by 2 bases and 5 bases, with 18 bases remaining between them. The CDR3 sequence: CASSLQGLSGAETQYF. As DNA, the CDR3 is TGTGCCAGCAGTTTACAGGGGTTAAGTGGTGCGGAGACCCAGTACTTC.